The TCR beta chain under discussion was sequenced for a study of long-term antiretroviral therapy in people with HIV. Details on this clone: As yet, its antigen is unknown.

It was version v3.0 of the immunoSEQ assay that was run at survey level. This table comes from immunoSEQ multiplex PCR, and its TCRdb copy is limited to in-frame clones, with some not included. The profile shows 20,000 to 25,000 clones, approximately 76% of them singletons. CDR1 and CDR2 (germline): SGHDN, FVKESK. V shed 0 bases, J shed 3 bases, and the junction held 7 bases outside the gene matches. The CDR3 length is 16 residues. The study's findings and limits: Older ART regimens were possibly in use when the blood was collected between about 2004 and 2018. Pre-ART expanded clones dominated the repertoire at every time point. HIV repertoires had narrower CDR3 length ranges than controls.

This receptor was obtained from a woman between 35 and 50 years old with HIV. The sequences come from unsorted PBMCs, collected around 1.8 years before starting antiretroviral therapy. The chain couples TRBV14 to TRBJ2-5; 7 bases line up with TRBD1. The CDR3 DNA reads TGTGCCAGCAGCCAAGAGTGGTCAGGGGGAGAAGAGACCCAGTACTTC. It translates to CASSQEWSGGEETQYF.